The source of this TCR beta chain is a study of cytomegalovirus exposure and HLA in healthy donors. Study information: The approximately 110 validation repertoires used a platform that matched the one used for the 600 to 750 first-cohort repertoires, as a later analysis reported.

The CDR3 spans 16 residues. In germline, CDR1 is SGHNT, CDR2 YYREEE (reference sequence). The V gene end was trimmed by 0 bases and the J gene end by 0 bases; junction bases not matched to a gene: 6. This clone showed up just a few times. Produced via immunoSEQ multiplex PCR; TCRdb's table is partial and in-frame only. This sample has 250,000 to 300,000 clones, with nearly 90% found just once. Sequenced: PBMCs. V and J are TRBV5-4 and TRBJ2-7; 7 nucleotides match TRBD2. This TCR came from a woman under 30 in good health and CMV-seronegative. The CDR3 DNA reads as TGTGCCAGCAGCTTGGGGACTAGTCCTAGCTCCTACGAGCAGTACTTC. Its translation: CASSLGTSPSSYEQYF.